The T cell receptor (beta chain) described here comes from a study of cytomegalovirus exposure and HLA in healthy donors. The CDR3 is made up of 15 amino acids. Germline CDR1 MNHEY, CDR2 SMNVEV (reference sequence). After removal of 6 bases from V and 5 bases from J, the junction contained 9 bases not matched to a gene. 60 Vbeta and 13 Jbeta primers were used in PCR. Here immunoSEQ multiplex PCR was the method, and the copy in TCRdb shows in-frame clones only, minus some. The sample comprises roughly 150,000 clones, over 80% of which are singletons, and around 4.1% rests with the top ten. The material sequenced was PBMCs. This sequence joins TRBV27 and TRBJ2-7; 11 bases are shared with TRBD1. This TCR was recovered from a man over 45 in good health and CMV-seropositive. The CDR3 DNA sequence: TGTGCCAGCAGCTCTATGGGACAGGGGGTCGACGAGCAGTACTTC. This sequence encodes CASSSMGQGVDEQYF.